The source of this T cell receptor (beta chain) is a study of cytomegalovirus exposure and HLA in healthy donors. The CDR3 runs 15 residues. The V segment lost 0 bases and the J segment 4 bases; nucleotides outside the gene matches: 6. Germline V lookup: CDR1 SGHKS, CDR2 YYEKEE (reference sequence). It was with 60 Vbeta and 13 Jbeta primers that the PCR ran. The assay was immunoSEQ multiplex PCR, and TCRdb's table has in-frame clones only and misses some. In the table there are under 200,000 clones, around four fifths of which are singletons. The chain links TRBV5-5 to TRBJ1-2; 7 bases align to TRBD1. Sequenced material: PBMCs. The origin of this receptor is a female donor in good health and CMV-seronegative. Here the CDR3 DNA reads TGTGCCAGCAGCTTGGAGGGGACAGAGCTCTATGGCTACACCTTC. Translation gives CASSLEGTELYGYTF.